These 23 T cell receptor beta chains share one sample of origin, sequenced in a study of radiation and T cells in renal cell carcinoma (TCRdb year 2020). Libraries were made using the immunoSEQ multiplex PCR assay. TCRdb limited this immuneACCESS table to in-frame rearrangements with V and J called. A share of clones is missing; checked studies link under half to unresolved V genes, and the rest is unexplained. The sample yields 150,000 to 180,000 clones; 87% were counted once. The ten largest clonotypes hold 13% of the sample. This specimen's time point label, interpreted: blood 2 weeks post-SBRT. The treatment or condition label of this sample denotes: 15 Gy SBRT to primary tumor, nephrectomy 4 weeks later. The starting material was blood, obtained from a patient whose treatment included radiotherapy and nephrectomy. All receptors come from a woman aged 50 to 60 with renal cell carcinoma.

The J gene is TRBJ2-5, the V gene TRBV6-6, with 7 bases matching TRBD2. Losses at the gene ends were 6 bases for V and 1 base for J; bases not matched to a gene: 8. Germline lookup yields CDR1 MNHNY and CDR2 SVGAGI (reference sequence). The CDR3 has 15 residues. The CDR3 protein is CASRSGLTFQETQYF. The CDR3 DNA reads TGTGCCAGCAGGTCGGGACTAACTTTCCAAGAGACCCAGTACTTC.

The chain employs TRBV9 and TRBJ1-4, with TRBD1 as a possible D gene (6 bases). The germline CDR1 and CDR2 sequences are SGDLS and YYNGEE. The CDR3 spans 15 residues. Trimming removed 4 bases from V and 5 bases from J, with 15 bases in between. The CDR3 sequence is CASSPGEGSNEKLFF. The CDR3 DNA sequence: TGTGCCAGCAGCCCAGGGGAGGGTTCGAATGAAAAACTGTTTTTT.

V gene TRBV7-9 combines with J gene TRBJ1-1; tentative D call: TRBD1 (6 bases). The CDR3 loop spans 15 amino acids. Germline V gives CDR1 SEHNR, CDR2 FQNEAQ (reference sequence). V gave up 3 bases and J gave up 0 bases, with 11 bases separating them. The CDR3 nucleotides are TGTGCCAGCAGCTTGATCCAGGGGATGAACACTGAAGCTTTCTTT. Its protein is CASSLIQGMNTEAFF.

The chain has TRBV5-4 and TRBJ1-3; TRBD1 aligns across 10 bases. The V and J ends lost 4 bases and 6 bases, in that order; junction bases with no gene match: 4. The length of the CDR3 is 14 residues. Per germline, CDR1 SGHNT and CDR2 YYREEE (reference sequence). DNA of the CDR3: TGTGCCAGCAGCCTAGGACAGGGGGTAAACACCATATATTTT. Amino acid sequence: CASSLGQGVNTIYF. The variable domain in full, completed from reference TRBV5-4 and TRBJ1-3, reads ETGVTQSPTHLIKTRGQQVTLRCSSQSGHNTVSWYQQALGQGPQFIFQYYREEENGRGNFPPRFSGLQFPNYSSELNVNALELDDSALYLCASSLGQGVNTIYFGEGSWLTVV.

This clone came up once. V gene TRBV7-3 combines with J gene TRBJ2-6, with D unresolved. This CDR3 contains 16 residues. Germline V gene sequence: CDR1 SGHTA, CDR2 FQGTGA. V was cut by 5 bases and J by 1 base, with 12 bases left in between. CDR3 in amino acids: CASSAQTVSGANVLTF. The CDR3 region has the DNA TGTGCCAGCAGCGCCCAGACTGTATCTGGGGCCAACGTCCTGACTTTC. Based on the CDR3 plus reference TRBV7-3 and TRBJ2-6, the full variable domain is GAGVSQTPSNKVTEKGKYVELRCDPISGHTALYWYRQSLGQGPEFLIYFQGTGAADDSGLPNDRFFAVRPEGSVSTLKIQRTERGDSAVYLCASSAQTVSGANVLTFGAGSRLTVL.

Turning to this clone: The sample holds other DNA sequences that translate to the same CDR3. CDR3: CASSVDDSGNTIYF. CDR3 bases: TGTGCCAGCAGCGTAGACGACTCTGGAAACACCATATATTTT. The chain recombines TRBV9 with TRBJ1-3; the D is unclear. This CDR3 region has 14 residues. Trimming pared 0 bases from V and 0 bases from J, leaving 4 bases between. The V gene's germline CDR1 is SGDLS and CDR2 YYNGEE.

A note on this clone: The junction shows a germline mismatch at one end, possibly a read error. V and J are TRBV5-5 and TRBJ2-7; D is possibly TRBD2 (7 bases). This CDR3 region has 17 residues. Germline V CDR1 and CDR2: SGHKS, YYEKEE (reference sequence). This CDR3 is CASSLAGEGVSSDEQYF. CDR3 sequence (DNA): TGTGCCAGCAGCTTGGCTGGGGAGGGGGTCTCCTCCGACGAGCAGTACTTC.

CDR3 sequence: CSVGSGGYEQYF. CDR3 nucleotides: TGCAGCGTTGGGTCAGGGGGCTACGAGCAGTACTTC. This chain uses TRBV29-1 with TRBJ2-7; 7 bases agree with TRBD1. The germline V gene encodes CDR1 SQVTM and CDR2 ANQGSEA. With V trimmed by 4 bases and J by 3 bases, 3 bases remained unmatched. This CDR3 is built from 12 residues.

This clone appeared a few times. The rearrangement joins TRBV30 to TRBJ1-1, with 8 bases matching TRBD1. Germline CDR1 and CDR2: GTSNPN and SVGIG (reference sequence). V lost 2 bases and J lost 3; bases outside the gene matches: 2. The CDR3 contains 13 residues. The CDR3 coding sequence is TGTGCCTGGAGTAGGGACAGGCACACTGAAGCTTTCTTT. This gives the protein CAWSRDRHTEAFF. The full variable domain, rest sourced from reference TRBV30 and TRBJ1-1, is SQTIHQWPATLVQPVGSPLSLECTVEGTSNPNLYWYRQAAGRGLQLLFYSVGIGQISSEVPQNLSASRPQDRQFILSSKKLLLSDSGFYLCAWSRDRHTEAFFGQGTRLTVV.

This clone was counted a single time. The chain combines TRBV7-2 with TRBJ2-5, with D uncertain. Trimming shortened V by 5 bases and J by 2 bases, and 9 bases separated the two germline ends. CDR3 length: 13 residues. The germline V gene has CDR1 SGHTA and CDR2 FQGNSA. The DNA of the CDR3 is TGTGCCAGCAGCCAAGGACCACAAGAGACCCAGTACTTC. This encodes CASSQGPQETQYF. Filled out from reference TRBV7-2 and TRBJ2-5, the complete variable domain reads GAGVSQSPSNKVTEKGKDVELRCDPISGHTALYWYRQSLGQGLEFLIYFQGNSAPDKSGLPSDRFSAERTGGSVSTLTIQRTQQEDSAVYLCASSQGPQETQYFGPGTRLLVL.

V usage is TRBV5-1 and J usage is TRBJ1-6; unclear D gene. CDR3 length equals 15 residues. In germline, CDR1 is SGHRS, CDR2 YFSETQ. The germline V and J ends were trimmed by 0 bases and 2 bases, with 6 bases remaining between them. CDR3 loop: CASSLAGTYNSPLHF. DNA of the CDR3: TGCGCCAGCAGCTTGGCCGGGACCTATAATTCACCCCTCCACTTT.

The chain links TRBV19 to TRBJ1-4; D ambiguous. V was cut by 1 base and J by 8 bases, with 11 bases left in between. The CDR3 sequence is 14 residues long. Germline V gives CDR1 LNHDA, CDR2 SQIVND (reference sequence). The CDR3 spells CASSIGSDGEKLFF. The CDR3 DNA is TGTGCCAGTAGTATAGGGTCCGATGGGGAAAAACTGTTTTTT.

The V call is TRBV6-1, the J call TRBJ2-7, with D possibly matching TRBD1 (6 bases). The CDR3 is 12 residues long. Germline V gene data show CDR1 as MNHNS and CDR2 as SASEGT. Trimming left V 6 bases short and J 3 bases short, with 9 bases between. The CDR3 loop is CASRDRGYEQYF. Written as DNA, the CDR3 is TGTGCCAGCAGGGACAGAGGCTACGAGCAGTACTTC.

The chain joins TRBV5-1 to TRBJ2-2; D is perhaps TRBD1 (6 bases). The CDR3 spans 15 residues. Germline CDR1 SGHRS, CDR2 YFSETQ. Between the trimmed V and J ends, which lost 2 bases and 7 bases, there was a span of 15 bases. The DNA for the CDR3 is TGCGCCAGCAGCTTTAAACAGGGAAACGGCGGGGAGCTGTTTTTT. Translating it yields CASSFKQGNGGELFF.

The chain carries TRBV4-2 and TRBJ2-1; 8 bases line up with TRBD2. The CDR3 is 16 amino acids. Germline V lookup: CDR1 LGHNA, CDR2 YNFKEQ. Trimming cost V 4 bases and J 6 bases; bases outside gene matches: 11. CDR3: CASSPRTGGPGNEQFF. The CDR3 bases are TGTGCCAGCAGCCCCCGGACGGGGGGGCCTGGCAATGAGCAGTTCTTC.

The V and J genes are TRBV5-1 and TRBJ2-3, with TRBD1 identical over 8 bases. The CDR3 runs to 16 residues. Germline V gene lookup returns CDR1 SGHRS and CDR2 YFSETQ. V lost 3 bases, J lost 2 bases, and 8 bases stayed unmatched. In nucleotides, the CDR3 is TGCGCCAGCAGCTCTCTCGGGACAGGATACACAGATACGCAGTATTTT. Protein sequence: CASSSLGTGYTDTQYF.

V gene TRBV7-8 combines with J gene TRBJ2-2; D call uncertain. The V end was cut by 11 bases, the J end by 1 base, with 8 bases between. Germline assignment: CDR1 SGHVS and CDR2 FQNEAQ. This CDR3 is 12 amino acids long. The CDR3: CAAELNTGELFF. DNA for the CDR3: TGTGCCGCAGAATTGAACACCGGGGAGCTGTTTTTT.

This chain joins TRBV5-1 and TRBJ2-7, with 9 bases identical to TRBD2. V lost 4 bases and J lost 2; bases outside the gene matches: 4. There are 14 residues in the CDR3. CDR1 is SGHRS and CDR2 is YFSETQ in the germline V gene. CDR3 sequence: CASSIGLATYEQYF. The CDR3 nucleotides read TGCGCCAGCAGCATAGGACTAGCGACCTACGAGCAGTACTTC.

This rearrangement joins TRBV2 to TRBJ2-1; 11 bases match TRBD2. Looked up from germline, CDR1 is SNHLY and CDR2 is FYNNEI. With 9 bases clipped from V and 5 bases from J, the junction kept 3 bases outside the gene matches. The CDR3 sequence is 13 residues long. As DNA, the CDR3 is TGTGCCAGGGGGGGACTAGCGGACAATGAGCAGTTCTTC. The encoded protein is CARGGLADNEQFF.

The CDR3 loop reads CAWSVGGHYGYTF. CDR3 DNA sequence: TGTGCCTGGAGTGTAGGTGGGCACTATGGCTACACCTTC. V is TRBV30 and J is TRBJ1-2; no reliable D call. CDR3 length: 13 residues. The V gene's germline CDR1 is GTSNPN and CDR2 SVGIG (reference sequence). V was clipped by 0 bases and J by 3 bases, with 8 bases between them.

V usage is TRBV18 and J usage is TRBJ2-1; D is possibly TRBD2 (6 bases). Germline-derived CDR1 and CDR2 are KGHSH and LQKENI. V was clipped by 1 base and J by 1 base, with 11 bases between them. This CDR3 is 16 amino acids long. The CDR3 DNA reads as TGTGCCAGCTCACCACAGGGAGGAGGATCCTACAATGAGCAGTTCTTC. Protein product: CASSPQGGGSYNEQFF.

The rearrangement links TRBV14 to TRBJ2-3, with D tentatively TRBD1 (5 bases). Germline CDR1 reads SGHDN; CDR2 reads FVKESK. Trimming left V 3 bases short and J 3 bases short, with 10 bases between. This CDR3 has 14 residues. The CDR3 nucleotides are TGTGCCAGCAGCCAGCCCAGGGTGACAGATACGCAGTATTTT. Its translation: CASSQPRVTDTQYF.

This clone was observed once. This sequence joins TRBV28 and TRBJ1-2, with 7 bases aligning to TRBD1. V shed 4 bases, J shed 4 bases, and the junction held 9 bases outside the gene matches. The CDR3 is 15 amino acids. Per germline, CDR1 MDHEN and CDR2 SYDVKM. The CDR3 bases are TGTGCCAGCAGTTCATCCGGGACAGCAAGCTATGGCTACACCTTC. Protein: CASSSSGTASYGYTF.